These 29 T cell receptor beta chains share one sample of origin, sequenced in a study of tumor and adjacent non-tumor tissue in lung cancer. No cell sorting was done before RNA was extracted from the tissue. The normal lung tissue was taken more than 3 cm from the tumor edge. The library came from three nested PCR rounds adapted from ARM-PCR protocols. In TCRdb, the multiplex PCR reads were re-called with MiXCR into one record per CDR3 protein. The repertoire holds about 100,000 distinct CDR3 sequences, with roughly 60% as singletons. The specimen was distant non-tumor lung tissue. These receptors were obtained from a young man with non-small cell lung cancer.

CDR3 sequence (DNA): TGCAGTGCATTTAGCGGGGCGGGAGTATGGAATGAGCAGTTCTTC. This translates into CSAFSGAGVWNEQFF. This chain joins TRBV20-1 and TRBJ2-1; TRBD2 matches at 8 bases. The ends lost 6 bases at V and 7 bases at J; junction bases unmatched: 14. CDR3 size: 15 residues. The germline CDR1 and CDR2 sequences are DFQATT and SNEGSKA (reference sequence).

Remarks on this clonotype: This CDR3 is missing its conserved last phenylalanine or tryptophan, likely due to a read error. This sequence joins TRBV11-1 and TRBJ2-5; D is possibly TRBD1 (6 bases). Looked up from germline, CDR1 is SGHAT and CDR2 is FQDESV (reference sequence). The CDR3 is 12 amino acids. Written as DNA, the CDR3 is TGTACCAGCAGCTCCGACAGGGAGACCCAGTACCTC. Encoded protein: CTSSSDRETQYL.

As concerns this clonotype: A read error is possible here, since a much larger clone lies one base away. This chain connects TRBV12-3 or TRBV12-4 to TRBJ2-1; 9 bases line up with TRBD1. This CDR3 has 15 residues. CDR3 sequence reads: CASSKRDRVFNGQFF. The DNA of the CDR3 is TGTGCCAGCAGCAAACGGGACAGGGTTTTCAATGGGCAGTTCTTC.

This clonotype was found many times. The chain links TRBV7-6 to TRBJ2-7; D is ambiguous. CDR1 is SGHVS and CDR2 is FNYEAQ in the germline V gene. The germline V and J ends were trimmed by 3 bases and 3 bases, with 9 bases remaining between them. The CDR3 extends over 13 amino acids. This chain's CDR3 is CASSLGVGYEQYF. Written as DNA, the CDR3 is TGTGCCAGCAGCTTGGGTGTCGGCTACGAGCAGTACTTC. The full variable domain, with the rest looked up from reference TRBV7-6 and TRBJ2-7, is GAGVSQSPRYKVTKRGQDVALRCDPISGHVSLYWYRQALGQGPEFLTYFNYEAQQDKSGLPNDRFSAERPEGSISTLTIQRTEQRDSAMYRCASSLGVGYEQYFGPGTRLTVT.

The rearrangement links TRBV11-2 to TRBJ2-7, with 9 bases lining up with TRBD1. V shed 8 bases, J shed 4 bases, and the junction held 9 bases outside the gene matches. The germline V gene has CDR1 SGHAT and CDR2 FQNNGV. The CDR3 loop spans 14 amino acids. The CDR3 reads CASGAGTGNYEQYF. CDR3 sequence (DNA): TGTGCCAGCGGAGCCGGGACAGGGAATTACGAGCAGTACTTC.

In regard to this clonotype: One junction end does not reproduce the germline sequence, and a read error may be involved. This chain links TRBV20-1 with TRBJ2-2, with TRBD2 identical over 8 bases. Germline lookup yields CDR1 DFQATT and CDR2 SNEGSKA (reference sequence). The CDR3 contains 14 residues. This CDR3 reads CSARGTRDTGELFF. CDR3 coding DNA: TGTAGTGCTAGAGGGACTAGGGACACCGGGGAGCTGTTTTTT.

To note about this clonotype: The junction departs from germline at one end; a sequencing error may be responsible. This chain links TRBV20-1 with TRBJ2-7, with 7 bases lining up with TRBD2. Germline V gene lookup returns CDR1 DFQATT and CDR2 SNEGSKA (reference sequence). The CDR3 runs to 14 residues. Here the CDR3 DNA reads TGCAGTGCTTCGGGACTTGCGGGAGTCTACGAACAGTACTTC. Translating it yields CSASGLAGVYEQYF.

This clonotype came up a few times. The chain links TRBV11-2 to TRBJ2-7; 7 bases map to TRBD2. The CDR3 has 16 amino acids. In germline, CDR1 is SGHAT, CDR2 FQNNGV. The J segment lost 4 bases and the V segment lost 1 base, leaving 10 bases of the junction unmatched. CDR3 amino acids: CASSLGLGGSGYEQYF. The DNA for the CDR3 is TGTGCCAGCAGCTTAGGGCTCGGCGGGAGTGGGTACGAGCAGTACTTC.

The chain combines TRBV4-2 with TRBJ2-5, with a tentative D call TRBD2 (7 bases). CDR1 is LGHNA, CDR2 YNFKEQ, per germline. V lost 1 base to trimming and J lost 11 bases, with 20 bases between them. This CDR3 contains 15 residues. The CDR3 region has the DNA TGTGCCAGCAGCCAAGCGAACAGGCCTGGGGGGGCACAGTACTTC. Protein: CASSQANRPGGAQYF.

Regarding this clonotype: The junction differs from germline at one of its ends, possibly a read error. The chain couples TRBV5-4 to TRBJ2-1, with unresolved D. Germline CDR1 and CDR2: SGHNT and YYREEE (reference sequence). This CDR3 has 13 residues. The CDR3 bases are TGTGCCAGCAACACCGACAAGTACAATGAGCAGCTCTTC. This codes for CASNTDKYNEQLF.

This clonotype was recorded a few times. V usage is TRBV5-1 and J usage is TRBJ1-2; 8 nucleotides align to TRBD1. Looked up from germline, CDR1 is SGHRS and CDR2 is YFSETQ. J was trimmed by 7 bases and V by 2 bases; bases with no gene match: 4. The CDR3 has 13 residues. The CDR3 sequence is CASSFDRGSGYTF. Written as DNA, the CDR3 is TGCGCCAGCAGCTTCGACAGGGGCAGTGGCTACACCTTC.

On this clonotype: The junction shows a germline mismatch at one end, possibly a read error. The chain links TRBV7-8 to TRBJ2-7, with unresolved D. The CDR3 is made up of 13 amino acids. Per the germline V gene, CDR1 is SGHVS and CDR2 is FQNEAQ. The CDR3 spells CASSSSVGYEQYF. CDR3 in DNA: TGTGCCAGCAGCTCATCCGTCGGCTACGAGCAGTACTTT.

This clonotype was picked up many times. J is TRBJ1-2 and V is TRBV20-1, with D perhaps TRBD1 (5 bases). CDR3 length: 13 residues. Germline CDR1 reads DFQATT; CDR2 reads SNEGSKA (reference sequence). V gave up 6 bases and J gave up 5 bases, with 16 bases separating them. CDR3 in amino acids: CSARPGARYGYTF. DNA for the CDR3: TGCAGTGCCCGACCCGGGGCCCGGTATGGCTACACCTTC.

About this clonotype: It may be a read error: a sequence one base away is much more abundant. The chain has TRBV12-3 or TRBV12-4 and TRBJ2-3; D is unresolved. Trimming took 3 bases from V and 6 from J, leaving 10 bases between them. The CDR3 length is 13 residues. The CDR3 DNA follows: TGTGCCAGCAGTTTGGGCGAAACGGATACGCAGTATTTT. As protein: CASSLGETDTQYF.

About this clonotype itself: A junction end diverges from the germline sequence, so it may reflect a read error. The chain combines TRBV20-1 with TRBJ2-3, with D possibly being TRBD1 or TRBD2 (6 bases each). Per the germline V gene, CDR1 is DFQATT and CDR2 is SNEGSKA (reference sequence). The CDR3 has 17 residues. The DNA of the CDR3 is TGCAGTGTCCCCTACTGGGGGGCTAGCAGCCGCACAGATACTCAGTATTTT. Translation: CSVPYWGASSRTDTQYF.

Turning to this clonotype: A much larger clonotype is one base distant, so this may be a read error. The genes are TRBV4-2 and TRBJ1-4; D remains ambiguous. Germline assignment: CDR1 LGHNA and CDR2 YNFKEQ. This CDR3 is 15 amino acids long. The CDR3 reads CASTQDGPVGEKLLF. DNA for the CDR3: TGTGCCAGCACCCAAGATGGTCCAGTCGGGGAAAAACTGCTTTTT.

A word on this clonotype: A much larger clone lies one base from this, so it may be a read error. V is TRBV5-4 and J is TRBJ1-2, with D maybe TRBD1 (5 bases). V lost 0 bases and J lost 6, with 18 bases in between. The CDR3 covers 16 residues. From germline, CDR1 is SGHNT and CDR2 YYREEE (reference sequence). The chain's CDR3 is CASSLGGLAGNHGYTF. DNA of the CDR3: TGTGCCAGCAGCTTGGGGGGTCTGGCAGGGAACCATGGCTACACCTTC.

The gene calls are TRBV14 and TRBJ2-5; D is perhaps TRBD1 (6 bases). V gave up 4 bases and J gave up 1 base, with 13 bases separating them. Germline loops: CDR1 SGHDN, CDR2 FVKESK. The CDR3 sequence is 15 residues long. The CDR3 DNA follows: TGTGCCAGCAGCCCCCTGGGGGCAGTCCAAGAGACCCAGTACTTC. Protein product: CASSPLGAVQETQYF.

In this sample, this clonotype turned up many times. This rearrangement joins TRBV7-9 to TRBJ1-1, with TRBD1 identical over 9 bases. V dropped 5 bases and J dropped 7; count of bases not matched to a gene: 11. The CDR3 is made up of 15 amino acids. Germline V gene lookup returns CDR1 SEHNR and CDR2 FQNEAQ (reference sequence). This CDR3 reads CASSHTGQGRFEAFF. CDR3 coding DNA: TGTGCCAGCAGCCACACCGGACAGGGGCGTTTTGAAGCTTTCTTT.

Remarks on this clonotype: One end of the junction does not line up with germline, which may come from a read error. This sequence joins TRBV11-2 and TRBJ2-2; D possibly corresponds to TRBD2 (5 bases). This CDR3 has 13 residues. Germline CDR1 and CDR2: SGHAT and FQNNGV. The CDR3 bases are TGCTCTAGCAGCTTAGATCTCACCGGGGAGCTGTTTTTT. The encoded protein is CSSSLDLTGELFF.

The sample holds many counts of this clonotype. The CDR3 nucleotides read TGTGCCACCAGTGATTTGAGAGGTCCCAGCACAGATACGCAGTATTTT. This codes for CATSDLRGPSTDTQYF. The chain recombines TRBV24-1 with TRBJ2-3; D is ambiguous. Germline lookup yields CDR1 KGHDR and CDR2 SFDVKD. V lost 0 bases and J lost 0, with 9 bases in between. The CDR3 is 16 residues long.

This clonotype was seen a single time. The chain has TRBV11-2 and TRBJ1-5; tentatively, D is TRBD1 (6 bases). Germline CDR1 and CDR2: SGHAT and FQNNGV. Trimming pared 1 base from V and 8 bases from J, leaving 9 bases between. This CDR3 has 13 amino acids. CDR3 protein: CASSLGDKKPQHF. CDR3 nucleotide sequence: TGTGCCAGCAGCTTAGGGGACAAAAAGCCCCAGCATTTT.

A note on this clonotype: A read error may account for a junction end that differs from germline. The chain carries TRBV11-2 and TRBJ2-3; D is perhaps TRBD1 or TRBD2 (5 bases each). CDR3 length: 14 residues. Germline V CDR1 and CDR2: SGHAT, FQNNGV. As DNA, the CDR3 is TGTGTCAGCAGCTCATCGGGACGCACAGATACGCAGTATTTT. Protein product: CVSSSSGRTDTQYF. The full variable domain, completed using reference TRBV11-2 and TRBJ2-3, is EAGVAQSPRYKIIEKRQSVAFWCNPISGHATLYWYQQILGQGPKLLIQFQNNGVVDDSQLPKDRFSAERLKGVDSTLKIQPAKLEDSAVYLCVSSSSGRTDTQYFGPGTRLTVL.

On this clonotype itself: The junction departs from the called germline gene at one end, perhaps through a read error. V gene TRBV11-3 combines with J gene TRBJ2-2; D is possibly TRBD1 or TRBD2 (5 bases each). The CDR3 spans 14 residues. Germline V lookup: CDR1 SGHNT, CDR2 YENEEA. DNA of the CDR3: TGTGCCAGCAGCAAACGGGGCAACATCGGGGAGCTGTTTTTT. This gives the protein CASSKRGNIGELFF.

About this clonotype: At one end the junction does not follow the germline gene, possibly because of a read error. The chain uses TRBV6-5 and TRBJ2-6; D gene uncertain. Germline V gene data show CDR1 as MNHEY and CDR2 as SVGAGI. The CDR3 sequence is 15 residues long. CDR3 loop: CASSQTVSVANGLTF. In nucleotides, the CDR3 is TGTGCCAGCAGCCAAACAGTGTCCGTGGCCAACGGCCTGACTTTC.

This clonotype showed up just a few times. A clone one base away is much larger, so this may be a read error. The rearrangement links TRBV6-5 to TRBJ1-5; TRBD1 aligns across 11 bases. The J call could be wrong; TRBJ2-3 is a better fit for the DNA end. In germline, CDR1 is MNHEY, CDR2 SVGAGI. The CDR3 covers 17 residues. The DNA of the CDR3 is TGTGCCAGCAGTTACTCCATGCCGAGGACAGGGGGCATGCCCCAGTATTTT. It translates to CASSYSMPRTGGMPQYF.

Remarks on this clonotype: One junction end does not reproduce the germline sequence, and a read error may be involved. CDR3 DNA sequence: TGTGCCAGCAGCTTCAATGGCTGCAACACCGGGAAGCTGTTTTTT. Translating it yields CASSFNGCNTGKLFF. The chain carries TRBV11-2 and TRBJ2-2, with D maybe TRBD2 (5 bases). From germline, CDR1 is SGHAT and CDR2 FQNNGV. This CDR3 is built from 15 residues.

In its sample, this clonotype was seen a few times. A read error may be the cause here, since a much bigger clone is one base away. The V and J genes are TRBV7-8 and TRBJ2-2, with 7 bases lining up with TRBD1. The CDR3 contains 15 residues. The junction had 10 bases not matched to a gene; V was cut back by 5 bases and J by 7 bases. CDR1 is SGHVS and CDR2 is FQNEAQ in the germline V gene. CDR3 sequence (DNA): TGTGCCAGCAGCCCTTCCGAGACAGGGATCGGGGAGCTGTTTTTT. Its protein is CASSPSETGIGELFF.

Worth noting for this clonotype: At one boundary the junction diverges from the germline segment, which might be a read error. CDR3 sequence (DNA): TGTACCAGCATACGATTGACAGGGTTCGGAAACACCATACATTTT. Its protein is CTSIRLTGFGNTIHF. The chain is built from TRBV6-6 and TRBJ1-3; 7 positions match TRBD1. Germline V gene data show CDR1 as MNHNY and CDR2 as SVGAGI (reference sequence). The CDR3 has 15 amino acids.